This T cell receptor beta chain was sequenced during a study of T cells expressing NK-cell markers. In the study overall: Repertoire data for TCR beta were derived from sorted T cells (CD3+CD56+NKG2C+, CD3+CD56+NKG2C- and CD3+CD56-NKG2C+).

The study's findings and limits: Roughly 1.0-7.0% of CD8+ T cells in over 5 donors belonged to dominant NKG2C+ clonotypes. Whether expanded NKG2C+ T cell clones were HCMV-specific remained unclear.

To note about this clonotype: The antigen remains undetermined.

The CDR3 has 15 residues. CDR1 is SQVTM and CDR2 is ANQGSEA in the germline V gene. UMIs accompanied the 5'RACE template switching by which TCR beta cDNA was made. From the 5' RACE reads, TCRdb lists one entry per CDR3 protein and no DNA. In total, the table holds around 260,000 distinct CDR3 sequences. The sequence was obtained from a woman aged 18 to 75 in good health. The rearrangement uses TRBV29-1 and TRBJ2-2; TCRdb's D call of TRBD1 is untestable without DNA. Sequencing was done on a sample of blood T cells: a sorted CD56 or NKG2C T cell subset, CD4+ or CD8+ T cells, or bulk PBMC T cells (not recorded which). The CDR3: CSVRNWDRGTGELFF.